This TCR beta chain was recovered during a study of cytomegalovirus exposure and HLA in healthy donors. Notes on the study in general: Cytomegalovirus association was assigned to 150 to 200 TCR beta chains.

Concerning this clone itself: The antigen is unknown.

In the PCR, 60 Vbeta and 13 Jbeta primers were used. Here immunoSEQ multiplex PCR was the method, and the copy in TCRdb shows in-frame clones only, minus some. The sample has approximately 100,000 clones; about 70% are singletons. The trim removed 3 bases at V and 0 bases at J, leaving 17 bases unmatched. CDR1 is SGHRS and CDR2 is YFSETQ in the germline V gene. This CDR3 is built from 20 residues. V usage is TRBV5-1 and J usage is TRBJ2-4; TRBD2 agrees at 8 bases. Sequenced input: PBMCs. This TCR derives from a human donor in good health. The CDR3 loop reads CASSSETYGLAGQAKNIQYF. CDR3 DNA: TGCGCCAGCAGCTCGGAGACTTACGGCTTAGCGGGACAAGCCAAAAACATTCAGTACTTC.